In this sample, the clone carrying this T cell receptor beta chain turned up a few times. The antigen remains undetermined. The germline V gene encodes CDR1 SGHTA and CDR2 FQGNSA. CDR3 size: 14 residues. V shed 8 bases, J shed 2 bases, and the junction held 7 bases outside the gene matches. The PCR used 60 Vbeta and 13 Jbeta primers. TCRdb's copy holds only in-frame clones and misses some; the assay was immunoSEQ multiplex PCR. Of 110,000 or so clones in the sample, 76% were seen once. The record originates from a study of cytomegalovirus exposure and HLA in healthy donors. Overall study results and limits: Near-uniform donor sequencing depth was presumed by presence/absence analyses.

This chain links TRBV7-2 with TRBJ2-3; 7 nucleotides line up with TRBD2. This receptor was taken from a man aged 50-59 years in good health and CMV-seropositive. The specimen was PBMCs. Here the CDR3 reads CASDIAGHTDTQYF. DNA for the CDR3: TGTGCCAGCGATATAGCGGGCCACACAGATACGCAGTATTTT.